This TCR beta chain originates from a study of vaccination and CD4 T cells after COVID-19. With the Oncomine TCR Beta short-read assay, DNA from cultured CD4+ T cells was sequenced. TCRdb reprocessed the PCR reads with MiXCR, giving one entry per CDR3 protein. The sample has about 18,000 distinct CDR3 sequences; around 80% are singletons. On this clonotype: Its antigen is still unknown.

The study's findings and limits: Only after vaccination were a median about 90% of convalescents' reactive clones seen.

Noted treatment: approximately 9-day PBMC culture with coronavirus spike peptide pools or control peptides (ViraFEST assay). This CDR3 spans 15 amino acids. V dropped 6 bases and J dropped 3 bases, with 15 bases sitting between them. This clonotype originated in a human donor who received a COVID-19 vaccine. V and J are TRBV12-3 or TRBV12-4 and TRBJ1-5; no clear D. Sequenced material: CD4+ T cells from blood, cultured in vitro, taken after SARS-CoV-2 vaccination. CDR3: CASRLRADYNQPQHF. The CDR3 DNA sequence: TGTGCCAGCAGGTTAAGGGCGGACTACAATCAGCCCCAGCATTTT.